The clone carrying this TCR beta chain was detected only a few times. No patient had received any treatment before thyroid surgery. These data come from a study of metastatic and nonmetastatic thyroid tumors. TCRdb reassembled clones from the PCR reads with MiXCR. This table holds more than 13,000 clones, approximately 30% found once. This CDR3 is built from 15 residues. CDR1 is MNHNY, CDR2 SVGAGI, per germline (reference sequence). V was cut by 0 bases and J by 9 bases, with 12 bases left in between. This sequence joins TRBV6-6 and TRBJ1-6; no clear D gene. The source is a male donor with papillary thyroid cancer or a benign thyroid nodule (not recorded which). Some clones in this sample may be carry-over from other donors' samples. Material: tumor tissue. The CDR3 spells CASSYSIWGGSPLHF. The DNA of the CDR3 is TGTGCCAGCAGTTACTCGATTTGGGGTGGTTCACCCCTCCACTTT.